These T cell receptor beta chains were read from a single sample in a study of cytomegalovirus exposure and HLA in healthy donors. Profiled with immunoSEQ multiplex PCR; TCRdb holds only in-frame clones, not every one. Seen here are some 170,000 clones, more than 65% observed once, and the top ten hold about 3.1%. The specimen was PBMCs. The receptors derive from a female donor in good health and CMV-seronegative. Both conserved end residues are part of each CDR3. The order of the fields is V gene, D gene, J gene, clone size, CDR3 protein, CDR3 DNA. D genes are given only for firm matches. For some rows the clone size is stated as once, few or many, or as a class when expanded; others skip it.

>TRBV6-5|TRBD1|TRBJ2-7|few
CASGKGTDYEQYF
TGTGCCAGCGGAAAAGGGACAGACTACGAGCAGTACTTC
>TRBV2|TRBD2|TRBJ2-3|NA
CASRGLAGGKDTDTQYF
TGTGCCAGCAGGGGACTAGCGGGAGGGAAGGACACAGATACGCAGTATTTT
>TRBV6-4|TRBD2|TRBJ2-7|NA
CASNLTADWRLAGLEEQYF
TGTGCCAGCAACCTGACAGCCGACTGGCGACTAGCGGGATTAGAAGAGCAGTACTTC
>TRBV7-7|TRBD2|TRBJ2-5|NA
CASSSGLGETQYF
TGTGCCAGCAGCTCTGGACTAGGAGAGACCCAGTACTTC
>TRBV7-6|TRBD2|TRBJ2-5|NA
CASSLGGRSETQYF
TGTGCCAGCAGCTTAGGCGGGAGGTCAGAGACCCAGTACTTC
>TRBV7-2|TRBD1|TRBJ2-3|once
CASSPTGVSTDTQYF
TGTGCCAGCAGCCCGACAGGGGTCAGCACAGATACGCAGTATTTT
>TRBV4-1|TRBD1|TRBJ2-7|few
CASSQETGGYEQYF
TGCGCCAGCAGCCAAGAAACAGGGGGCTACGAGCAGTACTTC
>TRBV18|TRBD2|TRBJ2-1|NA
CASSPIYLADSSYNEQFF
TGTGCCAGCTCACCGATCTATCTAGCGGATAGCTCCTACAATGAGCAGTTCTTC
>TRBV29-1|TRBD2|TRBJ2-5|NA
CSVATGLVRETQYF
TGCAGCGTTGCAACGGGACTAGTGAGGGAGACCCAGTACTTC
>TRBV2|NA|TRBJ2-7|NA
CASSITSYEQYF
TGTGCCAGCAGTATTACCAGCTACGAGCAGTACTTC
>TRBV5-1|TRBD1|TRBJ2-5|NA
CASSFPGQGLLETQYF
TGCGCCAGCAGCTTCCCGGGACAGGGGCTATTAGAGACCCAGTACTTC
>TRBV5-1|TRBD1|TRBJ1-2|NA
CASSLSGQDYGYTF
TGCGCCAGCAGCTTGTCGGGACAGGACTATGGCTACACCTTC
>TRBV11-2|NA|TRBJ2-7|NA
CASSPGVYEQYF
TGTGCCAGCAGCCCAGGGGTCTACGAGCAGTACTTC
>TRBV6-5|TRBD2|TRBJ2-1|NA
CASRGLAAEQFF
TGTGCCAGCAGGGGGCTAGCGGCCGAGCAGTTCTTC
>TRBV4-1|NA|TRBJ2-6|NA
CASSQDPSGANVLTF
TGCGCCAGCAGCCAAGATCCGTCTGGGGCCAACGTCCTGACTTTC
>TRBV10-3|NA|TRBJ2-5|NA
CAISESGAGEETQYF
TGTGCCATCAGTGAGTCCGGAGCAGGGGAAGAGACCCAGTACTTC
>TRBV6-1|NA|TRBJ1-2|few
CASSGRGVYGYTF
TGTGCCAGCAGTGGCAGGGGAGTCTATGGCTACACCTTC
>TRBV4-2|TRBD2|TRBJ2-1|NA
CASSQVGGWTSGTNEQFF
TGTGCCAGCAGCCAAGTCGGGGGGTGGACTAGCGGGACCAATGAGCAGTTCTTC
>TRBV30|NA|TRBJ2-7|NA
CAWRNTLGSYEQYF
TGTGCCTGGAGGAATACATTGGGCTCCTACGAGCAGTACTTC
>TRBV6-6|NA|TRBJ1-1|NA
CASSGNVNGVIEAFF
TGTGCCAGCAGTGGCAATGTGAACGGGGTTATTGAAGCTTTCTTT
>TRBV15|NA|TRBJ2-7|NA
CATSNGMGLNEQYF
TGTGCCACCAGCAATGGGATGGGGCTGAACGAGCAGTACTTC
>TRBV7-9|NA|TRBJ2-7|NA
CSSSLRDTSYEQYF
TGTTCCAGCAGCTTAAGGGACACTTCCTACGAGCAGTACTTC
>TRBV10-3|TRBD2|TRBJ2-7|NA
CAIRTSGGPNYEQYF
TGTGCCATCAGGACTAGCGGGGGGCCAAACTACGAGCAGTACTTC
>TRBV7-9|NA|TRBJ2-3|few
CASSLPVVAAQYF
TGTGCCAGCAGCCTCCCCGTGGTAGCCGCGCAGTATTTT
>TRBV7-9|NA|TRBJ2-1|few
CASSLLVGGGVNEQFF
TGTGCCAGCAGCTTATTGGTGGGGGGTGGAGTCAATGAGCAGTTCTTC
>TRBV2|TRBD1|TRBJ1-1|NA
CASSAPGGTEAFF
TGTGCCAGCAGCGCACCAGGGGGTACTGAAGCTTTCTTT
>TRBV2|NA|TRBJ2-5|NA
CASSRDMEETQYF
TGTGCCAGCAGCCGGGACATGGAAGAGACCCAGTACTTC
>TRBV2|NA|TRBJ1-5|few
CASSERWRVGQPQHF
TGTGCCAGCAGTGAACGGTGGAGGGTCGGTCAGCCCCAGCATTTT
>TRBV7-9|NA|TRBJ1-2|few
CASSQGGDYGYTF
TGTGCCAGCAGCCAGGGAGGGGACTATGGCTACACCTTC
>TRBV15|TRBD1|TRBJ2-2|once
CATRGTGNTGELFF
TGTGCCACCAGAGGGACAGGGAACACCGGGGAGCTGTTTTTT
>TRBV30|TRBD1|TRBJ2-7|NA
CAWSVFPGQGAFSYEQYF
TGTGCCTGGAGTGTATTCCCAGGACAGGGGGCTTTCTCCTACGAGCAGTACTTC
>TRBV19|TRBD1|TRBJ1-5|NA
CARRLDRAQLCQPQHF
TGTGCCAGGAGGTTAGACAGGGCCCAACTCTGTCAGCCCCAGCATTTT
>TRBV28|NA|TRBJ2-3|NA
CASSQGKLSTDTQYF
TGTGCCAGCAGTCAGGGAAAACTTAGCACAGATACGCAGTATTTT
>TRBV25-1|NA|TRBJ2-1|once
CASSENYVKPNEQFF
TGTGCCAGCAGTGAGAACTACGTCAAGCCCAATGAGCAGTTCTTC
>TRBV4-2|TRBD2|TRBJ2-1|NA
CASSVEGLAGVNEQFF
TGTGCCAGCAGCGTGGAGGGGCTAGCGGGGGTGAATGAGCAGTTCTTC
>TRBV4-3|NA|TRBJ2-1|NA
CASSPQGGSSYNEQFF
TGCGCCAGCAGCCCACAGGGCGGTTCCTCCTACAATGAGCAGTTCTTC
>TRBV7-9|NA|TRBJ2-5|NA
CSSSSKETQYF
TGTTCCAGCAGCTCAAAAGAGACCCAGTACTTC
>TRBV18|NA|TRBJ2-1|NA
CASSQQQGHEQFF
TGTGCCAGCTCACAACAACAGGGACATGAGCAGTTCTTC
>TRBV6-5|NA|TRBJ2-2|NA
CASSYLRSGELFF
TGTGCCAGCAGTTACCTTCGGTCCGGGGAGCTGTTTTTT
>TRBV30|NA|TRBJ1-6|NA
CAWASSYNSPLHF
TGTGCCTGGGCTAGCTCCTATAATTCACCCCTCCACTTT
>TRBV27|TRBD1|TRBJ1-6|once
CASSLSPWDRTSPLHF
TGTGCCAGCAGTTTATCACCGTGGGACAGGACATCACCCCTCCACTTT
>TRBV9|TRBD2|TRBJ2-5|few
CASSVGSGRTETQYF
TGTGCCAGCAGCGTAGGGAGCGGGAGGACAGAGACCCAGTACTTC
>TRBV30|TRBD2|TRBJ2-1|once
CAWTLSGKLNEQFF
TGTGCCTGGACTCTTAGCGGGAAACTCAATGAGCAGTTCTTC
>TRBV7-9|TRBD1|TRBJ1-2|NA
CSSSPGQGYGYYGYTF
TGTTCCAGCAGCCCAGGACAGGGGTACGGGTACTATGGCTACACCTTC
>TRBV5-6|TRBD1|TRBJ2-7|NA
CASSLVYDRGSSSYEQYF
TGTGCCAGCAGCTTGGTCTACGACAGGGGTTCCAGCTCCTACGAGCAGTACTTC